Sequencing of this TCR beta chain was carried out in a study of CD8 T cells in Susac syndrome. Study context: Patients with Susac syndrome, at blood draw, were therapy-naive, on corticosteroids, or on intravenous immunoglobulin alone.

There are a few counts of this clonotype. Random-hexamer reverse transcription was applied to about 0.45 to 1 ug RNA. Each CDR3 protein is one row after TCRdb ran MiXCR on the immunoSEQ multiplex PCR reads. The data hold around 170,000 distinct CDR3 sequences, with approximately 95% observed a single time. Germline V lookup: CDR1 SGHVS, CDR2 FNYEAQ. The CDR3 runs to 15 residues. V lost 0 bases to trimming and J lost 2 bases; unmatched junction nucleotides: 2. The specimen sequenced was CD8+ T cells from PBMCs. J is TRBJ2-5 and V is TRBV7-6; 8 bases agree with TRBD2. The sequence was collected from a human donor with Susac syndrome. The CDR3 loop reads CASSLAASGQETQYF. CDR3 sequence (DNA): TGTGCCAGCAGCTTAGCGGCTAGCGGGCAAGAGACCCAGTACTTC.